The 13 T cell receptor beta chains listed next were all sequenced from one sample in a study of CD8 T cells in ankylosing spondylitis (dated by TCRdb to 2015 to 2018). To prepare the library, 5' RACE was applied. The sequencer listed for this sample is Illumina HiSeq 2500. TCRdb redid the processing of the public reads, applying fastp at Q25 and MiXCR, and retained in-frame beta chains. Merged by CDR3 protein, the rows form single entries marked with the most common genes and DNA. A total of roughly 180,000 distinct CDR3 sequences appear in this sample, 9.5% to 15% of them only once. Jointly, the top ten make up approximately 16% of the sample. Sequenced sample: blood, either unsorted or a sorted T cell fraction (not recorded which). These receptors all stem from a male donor with ankylosing spondylitis or in good health (not recorded which).

The rearrangement links TRBV4-2 to TRBJ2-3, with 7 bases that match TRBD2. J gave up 3 bases and V 0 bases, and 9 bases lay outside the gene matches. Germline values: CDR1 LGHNA, CDR2 YNFKEQ. The CDR3 runs to 17 residues. The CDR3 protein is CASSQDLGAGETDTQYF. In DNA form, the CDR3 reads TGTGCCAGCAGCCAAGATCTCGGCGCGGGAGAGACAGATACGCAGTATTTT.

The chain uses TRBV4-1 and TRBJ2-7, with D maybe TRBD1 (5 bases). V was shortened by 0 bases and J by 5 bases, with 23 bases between the two germline ends. The CDR3 has 18 residues. From germline, CDR1 is MGHRA and CDR2 YSYEKL. Here the CDR3 reads CASSQEEIWRAGSDEQYF. In DNA form, the CDR3 reads TGCGCCAGCAGCCAAGAGGAGATTTGGCGAGCAGGGTCCGACGAGCAGTACTTC.

The chain joins TRBV15 to TRBJ1-5, with D possibly being TRBD1 (6 bases). CDR3 length: 17 amino acids. The V gene's germline CDR1 is LNHNV and CDR2 YYDKDF (reference sequence). V lost 3 bases and J 4 bases, leaving 19 bases between the germline ends. CDR3: CATSSGTGTRFNQPQHF. CDR3 coding DNA: TGTGCCACCAGCAGCGGTACCGGGACACGATTTAATCAGCCCCAGCATTTT.

The rearrangement joins TRBV11-2 to TRBJ2-6; D not certain. This CDR3 comprises 19 residues. In germline, CDR1 is SGHAT, CDR2 FQNNGV. Trimming pared 4 bases from V and 0 bases from J, leaving 19 bases between. CDR3 nucleotides: TGTGCCAGCAGCTCCTTTCGCACCAATGGTAGCTCTGGGGCCAACGTCCTGACTTTC. This encodes CASSSFRTNGSSGANVLTF.

The CDR3 bases are TGTGCCAGCAGTTTGGACACCCAGCAAGAGACCCAGTACTTC. It encodes CASSLDTQQETQYF. The rearrangement joins TRBV12-3 or TRBV12-4 to TRBJ2-5, with D possibly TRBD1 on 5 matching bases. The CDR3 loop spans 14 amino acids. V was shortened by 3 bases and J by 2 bases, with 10 bases between the two germline ends.

The gene calls are TRBV27 and TRBJ1-1; D is unresolved. This CDR3 comprises 14 residues. V lost 3 bases, J lost 3 bases, and 11 bases lay in between. Per germline, CDR1 MNHEY and CDR2 SMNVEV (reference sequence). The CDR3 sequence is CASSLGLGYTEAFF. In DNA, the CDR3 is TGTGCCAGCAGTTTGGGTTTGGGCTACACTGAAGCTTTCTTT.

This clonotype was picked up a small number of times. The chain uses TRBV10-3 and TRBJ2-1, with no clear D. The CDR3 length is 11 residues. The germline V gene has CDR1 ENHRY and CDR2 SYGVKD. V was shortened by 6 bases and J by 7 bases, with 7 bases between the two germline ends. DNA for the CDR3: TGTGCCATCAGCTATGGGAATGAGCAGTTCTTC. This translates into CAISYGNEQFF.

The sample holds a few counts of this clonotype. The chain links TRBV7-2 to TRBJ2-7; TRBD2 is a possible D gene (6 bases). The CDR3 runs to 14 residues. Trimming cost V 4 bases and J 3 bases, with 13 bases left between them. Germline lookup yields CDR1 SGHTA and CDR2 FQGNSA. The DNA for the CDR3 is TGTGCCAGCAGCTACGGGACTCACCTCTACGAGCAGTACTTC. Translated: CASSYGTHLYEQYF.

This clonotype occurred a few times. V usage is TRBV29-1 and J usage is TRBJ2-7, with TRBD1 as a possible D gene (5 bases). The V end was cut by 2 bases, the J end by 4 bases, with 9 bases between. This CDR3 region has 12 residues. Per the germline V gene, CDR1 is SQVTM and CDR2 is ANQGSEA. CDR3 nucleotide sequence: TGCAGCGTTGAAACAGGAGTGTACGAGCAGTACTTC. Its translation is CSVETGVYEQYF.

In this sample, this clonotype turned up a few times. The rearrangement links TRBV4-1 to TRBJ2-3; D unresolved. Trimming took off 2 bases at V and 5 bases at J, with 8 bases between the two ends. The CDR3 loop spans 13 amino acids. Germline loops: CDR1 MGHRA, CDR2 YSYEKL. The CDR3, as DNA: TGCGCCAGCAGCCAACCCGGCGGAGATACGCAGTATTTT. Its protein product is CASSQPGGDTQYF.

The sample holds a few counts of this clonotype. The chain combines TRBV7-9 with TRBJ2-3; 8 bases are a match to TRBD2. After removal of 3 bases from V and 6 bases from J, the junction contained 2 bases not matched to a gene. The CDR3 spans 13 residues. Germline V CDR1 and CDR2: SEHNR, FQNEAQ (reference sequence). CDR3 in amino acids: CASSLRLADTQYF. The CDR3 region has the DNA TGTGCCAGCAGCTTGCGACTAGCGGATACGCAGTATTTT. Full variable domain (rest looked up from reference TRBV7-9 and TRBJ2-3): DTGVSQNPRHKITKRGQNVTFRCDPISEHNRLYWYRQTLGQGPEFLTYFQNEAQLEKSRLLSDRFSAERPKGSFSTLEIQRTEQGDSAMYLCASSLRLADTQYFGPGTRLTVL.

V usage is TRBV10-3 and J usage is TRBJ1-1; D is undetermined. The CDR3 spans 16 residues. Trimming cost V 0 bases and J 0 bases, with 11 bases left between them. CDR1 and CDR2 from the germline V gene are ENHRY and SYGVKD. Written as DNA, the CDR3 is TGTGCCATCAGTGAGTCCCCCGTGGGCATGAACACTGAAGCTTTCTTT. This codes for CAISESPVGMNTEAFF.

The CDR3 region has the DNA TGTGCCAGCAGCCAACATGAAGCGTACGGAGTCTTCTACGAGCAGTACTTC. Translating gives CASSQHEAYGVFYEQYF. The chain joins TRBV3-1 to TRBJ2-7; D remains unclear. Germline V gene data show CDR1 as LGHDT and CDR2 as YNNKEL (reference sequence). The CDR3 has 17 residues. V gave up 2 bases and J gave up 3 bases, with 20 bases separating them.